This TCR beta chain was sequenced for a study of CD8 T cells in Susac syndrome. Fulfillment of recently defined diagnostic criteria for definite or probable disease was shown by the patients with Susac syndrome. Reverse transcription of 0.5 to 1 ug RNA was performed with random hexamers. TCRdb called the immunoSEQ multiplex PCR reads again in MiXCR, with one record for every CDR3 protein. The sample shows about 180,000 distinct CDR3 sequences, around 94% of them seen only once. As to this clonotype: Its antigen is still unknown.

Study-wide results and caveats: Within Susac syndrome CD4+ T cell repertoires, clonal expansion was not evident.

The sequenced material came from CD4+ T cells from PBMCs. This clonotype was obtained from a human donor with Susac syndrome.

CDR3 DNA: TGCAGTGGGACGGGAAATACCTACGAGCAGTACTTC. Encoded protein: CSGTGNTYEQYF. The V call is TRBV20-1, the J call TRBJ2-7; a weak D match, TRBD2 (5 bases). The germline V and J ends were trimmed by 7 bases and 2 bases, with 12 bases remaining between them. Germline CDR1 DFQATT, CDR2 SNEGSKA (reference sequence). The CDR3 consists of 12 residues.